These 21 T cell receptor beta chains share one sample of origin, sequenced in a study of beta chain features in type 1 diabetes. Study observations and caveats: In every one of the four CD4+ subsets, TCRB CDR3s were moderately but significantly shorter in Type 1 diabetes patients.

The sequenced template was cDNA made from the entire isolated RNA. Clones were read by immunoSEQ multiplex PCR, and TCRdb kept only the in-frame ones, dropping some. The repertoire has under 300,000 clones, 11% of them found once; the top ten carry around 0.017%. Antigens of these TCRs are unknown. Sequencing was performed on naive CD4+ T cells from blood. The origin of the receptors is a man aged 30-40 years with type 1 diabetes.

This clone was seen only once. The chain joins TRBV9 to TRBJ1-3; no definite D call. CDR1 and CDR2 from the germline V gene are SGDLS and YYNGEE. The V end was cut by 0 bases, the J end by 4 bases, with 11 bases between. This CDR3 is built from 15 residues. CDR3 region: CASSVEGGLGNTIYF. DNA for the CDR3: TGTGCCAGCAGCGTAGAGGGAGGGCTCGGAAACACCATATATTTT.

This chain uses TRBV7-9 with TRBJ2-2; tentative D call: TRBD1 (6 bases). The germline V and J ends were trimmed by 3 bases and 4 bases, with 12 bases remaining between them. From germline, CDR1 is SEHNR and CDR2 FQNEAQ (reference sequence). This CDR3 has 15 amino acids. DNA of the CDR3: TGTGCCAGCAGCTTTTTCGTAGGGGGCACCGGGGAGCTGTTTTTT. Translated: CASSFFVGGTGELFF.

This chain links TRBV5-6 with TRBJ1-6, with D tentatively TRBD1 (5 bases). The CDR3 is made up of 15 amino acids. CDR1 SGHDT and CDR2 YYEEEE come from the germline V gene. The ends were cut back, 0 bases at V and 10 bases at J, with 14 bases in the middle. CDR3 bases: TGTGCCAGCAGCTTGGCCGGGGGTAGACGATCACCCCTCCACTTT. This codes for CASSLAGGRRSPLHF.

The gene calls are TRBV28 and TRBJ2-6; 7 bases are a match to TRBD1. Germline V gives CDR1 MDHEN, CDR2 SYDVKM. This CDR3 spans 15 amino acids. The ends lost 4 bases at V and 2 bases at J; junction bases unmatched: 2. As DNA, the CDR3 is TGTGCCAGCAGTTCGACAGGGACTGGGGCCAACGTCCTGACTTTC. This translates into CASSSTGTGANVLTF.

The V gene is TRBV4-2, the J gene TRBJ2-7; 11 bases fit TRBD2. The germline CDR1 and CDR2 sequences are LGHNA and YNFKEQ. There are 17 residues in the CDR3. After removal of 0 bases from V and 0 bases from J, the junction contained 4 bases not matched to a gene. As DNA, the CDR3 is TGTGCCAGCAGCCAAGAGGCTAGCGGGGGGAACTCCTACGAGCAGTACTTC. Residues: CASSQEASGGNSYEQYF.

This rearrangement joins TRBV7-6 to TRBJ2-3, with D perhaps matching TRBD2 (6 bases). Trimming removed 3 bases from V and 5 bases from J, with 12 bases in between. This CDR3 is 14 amino acids long. Germline-derived CDR1 and CDR2 are SGHVS and FNYEAQ. The CDR3 sequence is CASSLAPEGDTQYF. In DNA form, the CDR3 reads TGTGCCAGCAGCTTGGCCCCGGAGGGAGATACGCAGTATTTT.

There are a few counts of this clone. The J gene is TRBJ1-2, the V gene TRBV2, with D tentatively TRBD1 (5 bases). This CDR3 contains 14 residues. The germline CDR1 and CDR2 sequences are SNHLY and FYNNEI. Trimming shortened V by 4 bases and J by 0 bases, and 9 bases separated the two germline ends. CDR3 region: CASSVGRANYGYTF. In DNA, the CDR3 is TGTGCCAGCAGTGTGGGCAGGGCTAACTATGGCTACACCTTC.

V is TRBV10-3 and J is TRBJ2-2; 7 bases align to TRBD1. V shed 7 bases and J 7 bases; nucleotides not matched to a gene: 9. The CDR3 loop spans 14 amino acids. Germline V CDR1 and CDR2: ENHRY, SYGVKD. The CDR3 region is CAITNRQGNGELFF. Written as DNA, the CDR3 is TGTGCCATCACTAACAGACAGGGTAACGGGGAGCTGTTTTTT.

The CDR3 reads CASSVGSGSNQPQHF. The CDR3 coding sequence is TGTGCCAGCAGCGTAGGGTCCGGGAGCAATCAGCCCCAGCATTTT. The chain joins TRBV9 to TRBJ1-5; D is uncertain. CDR1 and CDR2 (germline): SGDLS, YYNGEE. V lost 0 bases, J lost 1 base, and 8 bases lay in between. This CDR3 is built from 15 residues.

This clone showed up just a few times. The chain couples TRBV9 to TRBJ1-5, with a tentative D call TRBD1 (6 bases). Germline lookup yields CDR1 SGDLS and CDR2 YYNGEE. Trimming cost V 4 bases and J 5 bases, with 16 bases left between them. This CDR3 has 15 amino acids. The CDR3 here is CASSPDGGEHQPQHF. CDR3 nucleotide sequence: TGTGCCAGCAGCCCCGATGGGGGCGAACATCAGCCCCAGCATTTT.

J is TRBJ2-1 and V is TRBV7-2; D possibly corresponds to TRBD1 (6 bases). The CDR3 totals 16 residues. Germline V lookup: CDR1 SGHTA, CDR2 FQGNSA. Trimming took 1 base from V and 5 from J, leaving 15 bases between them. CDR3 in amino acids: CASSLVRGSGDNEQFF. In nucleotides, the CDR3 is TGTGCCAGCAGCTTAGTGAGGGGGAGTGGGGACAATGAGCAGTTCTTC.

This clone was found a few times. The CDR3 here is CASSSSNSYEQYF. As DNA, the CDR3 is TGTGCCAGCAGTTCAAGCAATAGTTACGAGCAGTACTTC. This chain uses TRBV28 with TRBJ2-7; no firm D call. The CDR3 runs to 13 residues. Germline V gene sequence: CDR1 MDHEN, CDR2 SYDVKM. V was cut by 4 bases and J by 4 bases, with 11 bases left in between.

The table lists this clone with many counts. The chain employs TRBV23-1 and TRBJ1-5; 7 nucleotides match TRBD1. TRBV23-1 is marked as an open reading frame, function uncertain. The CDR3 loop spans 14 amino acids. Trimming took 4 bases from V and 7 from J; bases not matched to a gene: 7. This CDR3 is CASSPRQGWQPQHF. Here the CDR3 DNA reads TGCGCCAGCAGTCCAAGACAGGGATGGCAGCCCCAGCATTTT.

The V call is TRBV6-5, the J call TRBJ2-7; a possible D gene is TRBD2 (5 bases). The CDR3 contains 14 residues. The V gene's germline CDR1 is MNHEY and CDR2 SVGAGI. The V gene lost 5 bases and the J gene lost 5 bases, with 16 bases spanning the gap. The CDR3 region has the DNA TGTGCCAGCAGTCGAGGACTGAGTACTCACGAGCAGTACTTC. Its translation is CASSRGLSTHEQYF.

This clone came up a few times. V gene TRBV9 combines with J gene TRBJ1-5, with D possibly being TRBD1 (5 bases). Trimming removed 4 bases at V and 2 bases at J, with 13 bases between. The CDR3 length is 15 residues. Germline V gene lookup returns CDR1 SGDLS and CDR2 YYNGEE. CDR3 sequence: CASSPRGGGNQPQHF. The CDR3 DNA follows: TGTGCCAGCAGCCCCCGCGGGGGGGGCAATCAGCCCCAGCATTTT.

Comments on this clone: Other DNA sequences from this sample encode an identical CDR3 as well. The chain joins TRBV15 to TRBJ2-7; 8 bases line up with TRBD1. The germline gives CDR1 LNHNV, CDR2 YYDKDF (reference sequence). The CDR3 runs 14 residues. V was clipped by 4 bases and J by 0 bases; unmatched bases: 2. This CDR3 reads CATSIDRGSYEQYF. Here the CDR3 DNA reads TGTGCCACCAGCATTGACAGGGGCTCCTACGAGCAGTACTTC.

The chain uses TRBV12-5 and TRBJ1-1; 9 bases match TRBD1. The CDR3 is 14 amino acids. Germline CDR1 LGHNT, CDR2 FRNRAP. V lost 9 bases and J lost 4; bases outside the gene matches: 9. The CDR3 loop is CASRPGDRVTEAFF. The CDR3 nucleotides are TGTGCTAGCCGTCCTGGGGACAGGGTCACTGAAGCTTTCTTT.

The chain is built from TRBV5-1 and TRBJ2-7; D might be TRBD1 (6 bases). Germline values: CDR1 SGHRS, CDR2 YFSETQ. V was trimmed by 4 bases and J by 7 bases, leaving 24 bases between them. The length of the CDR3 is 16 residues. CDR3: CASSTGGAGAGLEQYF. Here the CDR3 DNA reads TGCGCCAGCAGCACCGGTGGGGCAGGGGCCGGGTTAGAGCAGTACTTC. Supplemented by reference TRBV5-1 and TRBJ2-7, the full variable domain reads KAGVTQTPRYLIKTRGQQVTLSCSPISGHRSVSWYQQTPGQGLQFLFEYFSETQRNKGNFPGRFSGRQFSNSRSEMNVSTLELGDSALYLCASSTGGAGAGLEQYFGPGTRLTVT.

This clone was detected a few times. V is TRBV10-3 and J is TRBJ1-2, with 7 positions matching TRBD1. The germline CDR1 and CDR2 sequences are ENHRY and SYGVKD. This CDR3 region has 12 residues. V shed 8 bases and J 7 bases; nucleotides not matched to a gene: 7. The CDR3 is CAIGTADGGYTF. Written as DNA, the CDR3 is TGTGCCATCGGGACAGCGGACGGTGGCTACACCTTC.

With regard to this clone: Other DNA sequences in the same sample also yield this CDR3. J is TRBJ1-5 and V is TRBV2; D remains ambiguous. The V gene lost 8 bases and the J gene lost 0 bases, with 8 bases spanning the gap. The CDR3 consists of 13 residues. CDR1 SNHLY and CDR2 FYNNEI come from the germline V gene. CDR3 in DNA: TGTGCCAGCCGGAGGGATAGCAATCAGCCCCAGCATTTT. It encodes CASRRDSNQPQHF.

Many counts were recorded for this clone. The chain uses TRBV7-9 and TRBJ2-1; D is perhaps TRBD2 (5 bases). Trimming removed 5 bases at V and 4 bases at J, with 12 bases between. The germline V gene has CDR1 SEHNR and CDR2 FQNEAQ (reference sequence). The CDR3 spans 14 residues. DNA of the CDR3: TGTGCCAGCAGCCAAGGCCGGGGTTACAATGAGCAGTTCTTC. This codes for CASSQGRGYNEQFF.